This T cell receptor (beta chain) is drawn from a study of Tregs in tolerant kidney transplant recipients. Study summary: The nonmyeloablative bone marrow transplants came from related graft donors, with transient mixed chimerism. Whole-study findings and limits: Expanding Tregs on activated donor B cells appeared to best identify donor-specific TCRbeta clones. The small number of patients limits these findings pending further validation.

Using immunoSEQ multiplex PCR, the repertoire was profiled, and TCRdb retains in-frame clones only, with some absent. The sample has 25,000 to 35,000 clones; the top ten hold approximately 7.3%. CD4+CD25+CD127- Tregs, CD4+CD25- non-Tregs, CD4 and CD8 cells were sorted. Points on this clone: Its target is not known. The CDR3 end falls 3 residues outside the read, so it is completed with the germline J gene.

Germline V gene data show CDR1 as SNHLY and CDR2 as FYNNEI. The CDR3 covers 13 residues. Trimming took 3 bases from V and 3 from J, leaving 6 bases between them. This clonotype originated in a human donor who received a combined kidney and bone marrow transplant. The specimen comprised CD8+ T cells from blood, sampled before the transplant. The J gene is TRBJ2-1, the V gene TRBV2; no clear D. Here the CDR3 reads CASSDASYNEQFF. Partial CDR3 DNA: TGTGCCAGCAGTGACGCTAGCTACAATGAG. The whole variable domain, remainder taken from reference TRBV2 and TRBJ2-1, is EPEVTQTPSHQVTQMGQEVILRCVPISNHLYFYWYRQILGQKVEFLVSFYNNEISEKSEIFDDQFSVERPDGSNFTLKIRSTKLEDSAMYFCASSDASYNEQFFGPGTRLTVL.